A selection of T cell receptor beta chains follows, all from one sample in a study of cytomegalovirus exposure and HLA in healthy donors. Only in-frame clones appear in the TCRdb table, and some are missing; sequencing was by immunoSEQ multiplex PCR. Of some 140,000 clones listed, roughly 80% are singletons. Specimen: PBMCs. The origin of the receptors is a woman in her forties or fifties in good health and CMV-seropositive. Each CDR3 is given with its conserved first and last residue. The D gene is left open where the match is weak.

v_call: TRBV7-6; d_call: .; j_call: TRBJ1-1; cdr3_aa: CASRATGGNTEAFF
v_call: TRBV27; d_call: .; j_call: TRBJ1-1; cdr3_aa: CASSTWGGTEAFF
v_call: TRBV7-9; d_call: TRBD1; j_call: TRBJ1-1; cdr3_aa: CASSPTRTGLNTEAFF
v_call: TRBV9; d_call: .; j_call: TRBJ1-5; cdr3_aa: CASSVGGGGQPQHF
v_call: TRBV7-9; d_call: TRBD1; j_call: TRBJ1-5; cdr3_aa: CASSSARDREGQPQHF
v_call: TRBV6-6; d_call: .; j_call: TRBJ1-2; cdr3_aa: CASSYTRARATYGYTF
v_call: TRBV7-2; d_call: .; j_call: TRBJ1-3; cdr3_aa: CASSYGDSGPGNTIYF
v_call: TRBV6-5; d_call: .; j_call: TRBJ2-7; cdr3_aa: CAVGEGAYEQYF
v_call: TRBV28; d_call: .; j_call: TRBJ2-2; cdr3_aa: CASKRGGTGELFF
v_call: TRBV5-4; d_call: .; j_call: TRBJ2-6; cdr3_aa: CASSSPGANVLTF
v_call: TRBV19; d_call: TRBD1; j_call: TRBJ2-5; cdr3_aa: CASSPRTGEQETQYF
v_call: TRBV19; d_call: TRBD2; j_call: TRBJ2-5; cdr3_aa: CASSTRSGTSGGIVETQYF
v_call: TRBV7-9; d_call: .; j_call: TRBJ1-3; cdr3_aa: CASSLGNTIYF
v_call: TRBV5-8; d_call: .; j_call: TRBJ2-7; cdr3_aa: CASIRTGSSYEQYF
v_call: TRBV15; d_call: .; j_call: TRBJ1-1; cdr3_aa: CATSRGPLEAFF
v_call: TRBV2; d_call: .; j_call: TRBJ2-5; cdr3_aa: CASSQGRGETQYF
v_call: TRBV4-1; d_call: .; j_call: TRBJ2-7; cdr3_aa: CASSQGLRGYEQYF
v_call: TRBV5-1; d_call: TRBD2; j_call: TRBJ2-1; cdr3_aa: CASAPILAGGLNEQFF
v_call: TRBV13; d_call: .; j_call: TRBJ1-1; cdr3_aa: CASSLVPSRAFF
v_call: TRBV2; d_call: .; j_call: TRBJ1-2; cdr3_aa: CASSRSRGDYGYTF
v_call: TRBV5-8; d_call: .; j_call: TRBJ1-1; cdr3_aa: CASSQGRLGGTEAFF
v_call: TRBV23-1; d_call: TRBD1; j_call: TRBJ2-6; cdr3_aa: CASSQGDRGLLTGANVLTF
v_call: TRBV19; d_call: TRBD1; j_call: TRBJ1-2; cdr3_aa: CASSPQTGVRWGYTF
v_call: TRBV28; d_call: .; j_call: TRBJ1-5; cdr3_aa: CASSLGSFGRSQPQHF
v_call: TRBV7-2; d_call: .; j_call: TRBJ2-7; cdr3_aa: CASSPLGLGLREQYF
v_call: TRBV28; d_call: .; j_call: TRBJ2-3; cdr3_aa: CASSSPTDTQYF
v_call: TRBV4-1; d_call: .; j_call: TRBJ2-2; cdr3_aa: CASSQGRQTNTGELFF
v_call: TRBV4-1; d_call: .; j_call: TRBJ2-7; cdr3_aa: CASSQAPPRGSYYEQYF
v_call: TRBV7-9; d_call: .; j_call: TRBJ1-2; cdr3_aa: CASSLESAFSRGYTF
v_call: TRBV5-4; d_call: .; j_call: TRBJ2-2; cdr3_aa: CASSLANLQAALNTGELFF
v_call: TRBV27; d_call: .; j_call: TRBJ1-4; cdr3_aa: CASSFGDNMEKLFF
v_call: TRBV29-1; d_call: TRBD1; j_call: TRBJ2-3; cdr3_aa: CSVDGTGATDTQYF
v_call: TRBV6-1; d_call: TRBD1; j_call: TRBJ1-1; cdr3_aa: CASPGQGAVTEAFF
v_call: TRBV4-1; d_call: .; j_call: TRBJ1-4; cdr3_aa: CASSQGQGIEKLFF
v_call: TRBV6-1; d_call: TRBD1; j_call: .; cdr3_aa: CASSERGPLSYEQYF
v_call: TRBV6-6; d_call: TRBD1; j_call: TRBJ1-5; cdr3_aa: CASSYAYKGASQPQHF
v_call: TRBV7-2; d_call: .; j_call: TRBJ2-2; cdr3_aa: CASSFGGMELFF
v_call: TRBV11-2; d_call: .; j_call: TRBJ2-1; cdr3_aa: CASSLEWGGQFF
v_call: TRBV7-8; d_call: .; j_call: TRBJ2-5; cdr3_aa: CASSLGPRVETQYF
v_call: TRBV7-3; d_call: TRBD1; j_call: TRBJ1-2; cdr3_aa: CASSPRGQGIYGYTF
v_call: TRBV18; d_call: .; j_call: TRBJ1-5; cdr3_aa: CASSPANRGISNQPQHF
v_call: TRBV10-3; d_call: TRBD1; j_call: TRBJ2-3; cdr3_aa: CATLPGQGTDTQYF
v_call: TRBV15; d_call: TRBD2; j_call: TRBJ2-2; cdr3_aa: CATSRSGGALGVGELFF
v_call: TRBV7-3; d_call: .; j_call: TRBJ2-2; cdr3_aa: CASSLTSGTGNLPGGTGELFF
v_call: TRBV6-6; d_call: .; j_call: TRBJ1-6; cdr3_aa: CASSYVPGRRNSPLHF
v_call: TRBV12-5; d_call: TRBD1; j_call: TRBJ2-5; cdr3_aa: CASALGTGPGVETQYF
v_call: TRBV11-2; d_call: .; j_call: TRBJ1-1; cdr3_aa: CASSLALANSEAFF
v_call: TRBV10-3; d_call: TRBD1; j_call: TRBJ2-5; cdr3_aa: CAISDTGQGAGETQYF
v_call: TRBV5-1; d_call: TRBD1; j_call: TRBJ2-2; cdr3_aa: CASSRYSGTATGELFF